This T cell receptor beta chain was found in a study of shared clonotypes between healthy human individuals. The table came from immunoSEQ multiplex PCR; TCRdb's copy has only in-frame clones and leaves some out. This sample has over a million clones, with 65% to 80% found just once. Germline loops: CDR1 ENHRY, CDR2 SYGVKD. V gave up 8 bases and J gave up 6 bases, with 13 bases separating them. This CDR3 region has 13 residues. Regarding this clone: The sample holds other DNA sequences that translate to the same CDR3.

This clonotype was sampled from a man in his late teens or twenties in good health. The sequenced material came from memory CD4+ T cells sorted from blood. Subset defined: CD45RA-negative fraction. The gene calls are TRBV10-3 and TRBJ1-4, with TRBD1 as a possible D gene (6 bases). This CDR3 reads CAISGGADEKLFF. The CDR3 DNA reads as TGTGCCATCTCGGGGGGCGCCGATGAAAAACTGTTTTTT.